What follows are 12 T cell receptor beta chains derived from one specimen sequenced in a study of blood T cell repertoires in COVID-19. Repertoires were generated with immunoSEQ multiplex PCR, while TCRdb's copy carries only in-frame clones and drops some. The sample contains roughly 220,000 clones, 80% to 90% of which appear only once. Source material: PBMCs or T cells enriched from blood (not recorded which). These receptor sequences come from a woman in her thirties or forties with acute COVID-19.

This clone was recorded a few times. This chain links TRBV28 with TRBJ1-5; no reliable D call. The germline V gene has CDR1 MDHEN and CDR2 SYDVKM. This CDR3 comprises 14 residues. V lost 2 bases and J 1 base, leaving 6 bases between the germline ends. The CDR3 region is CASSLGRSNQPQHF. The CDR3 DNA sequence: TGTGCCAGCAGTTTAGGCCGCAGCAATCAGCCCCAGCATTTT.

The chain couples TRBV6-6 to TRBJ2-5; D gene uncertain. The V gene's germline CDR1 is MNHNY and CDR2 SVGAGI (reference sequence). Trimming shortened V by 6 bases and J by 6 bases, and 11 bases separated the two germline ends. CDR3 length: 12 residues. The CDR3 coding sequence is TGTGCCAGCAGCGGAAGCGTCCAGACCCAGTACTTC. Encoded protein: CASSGSVQTQYF.

The CDR3 nucleotides are TGTGCCAGCAGTTTATGGAGGAGCACTGAAGCTTTCTTT. This encodes CASSLWRSTEAFF. The chain is built from TRBV27 and TRBJ1-1; D remains unclear. The V end was cut by 1 base, the J end by 4 bases, with 7 bases between. The CDR3 has 13 amino acids. The V gene's germline CDR1 is MNHEY and CDR2 SMNVEV (reference sequence).

The V gene is TRBV28, the J gene TRBJ2-1; 8 positions agree with TRBD2. CDR3 size: 16 residues. V shed 6 bases, J shed 0 bases, and the junction held 7 bases outside the gene matches. Germline V gene lookup returns CDR1 MDHEN and CDR2 SYDVKM. The CDR3 spells CASRVSGASSYNEQFF. CDR3 in DNA: TGTGCCAGCAGGGTTAGCGGGGCTAGCTCCTACAATGAGCAGTTCTTC. Full variable domain (rest looked up from reference TRBV28 and TRBJ2-1): DVKVTQSSRYLVKRTGEKVFLECVQDMDHENMFWYRQDPGLGLRLIYFSYDVKMKEKGDIPEGYSVSREKKERFSLILESASTNQTSMYLCASRVSGASSYNEQFFGPGTRLTVL.

The rearrangement joins TRBV7-2 to TRBJ1-3, with no clear D. The CDR3 length is 15 residues. Between the trimmed V and J ends, which lost 1 base and 4 bases, there was a span of 11 bases. The germline CDR1 and CDR2 sequences are SGHTA and FQGNSA. As DNA, the CDR3 is TGTGCCAGCAGCTTAGGCGGGAGAGGGGGAAACACCATATATTTT. Its translation is CASSLGGRGGNTIYF.

Remarks on this clone: Other DNA sequences within the sample encode an identical CDR3. The chain links TRBV10-2 to TRBJ1-5; 10 bases align to TRBD1. The CDR3 has 13 residues. The V and J ends lost 8 bases and 6 bases, in that order; junction bases with no gene match: 4. The germline V gene has CDR1 WSHSY and CDR2 SAAADI. The CDR3 spells CASRQGAGQPQHF. CDR3 nucleotide sequence: TGCGCCAGCCGACAGGGGGCAGGTCAGCCCCAGCATTTT.

The chain has TRBV7-2 and TRBJ2-7, with TRBD1 matching 8 bases. Trimming at V came to 4 bases and at J to 0 bases, leaving 5 bases not matched to a gene. Germline V gene lookup returns CDR1 SGHTA and CDR2 FQGNSA. This CDR3 is 15 amino acids long. DNA for the CDR3: TGTGCCAGCAGCTCCAGGACAGGGACCTCCTACGAGCAGTACTTC. Translating it yields CASSSRTGTSYEQYF.

V is TRBV4-1 and J is TRBJ2-6; 8 positions agree with TRBD1. The V gene's germline CDR1 is MGHRA and CDR2 YSYEKL. The CDR3 has 16 residues. The trim removed 4 bases at V and 0 bases at J, leaving 2 bases unmatched. CDR3 sequence: CASSPDRDSGANVLTF. CDR3 nucleotide sequence: TGCGCCAGCAGCCCGGACAGGGACTCTGGGGCCAACGTCCTGACTTTC.

CDR3 protein: CASSEAQGTFETQYF. The CDR3 DNA is TGTGCCAGCAGTGAAGCTCAGGGGACCTTTGAGACCCAGTACTTC. The chain links TRBV6-1 to TRBJ2-5, with a weak D call TRBD1 (6 bases). The V gene's germline CDR1 is MNHNS and CDR2 SASEGT. The CDR3 consists of 15 residues. With 0 bases removed from V and 5 bases from J, the gap between germline ends came to 13 bases.

The V and J genes are TRBV5-4 and TRBJ2-2; 10 nucleotides match TRBD2. Germline V CDR1 and CDR2: SGHNT, YYREEE (reference sequence). The V gene end was trimmed by 2 bases and the J gene end by 3 bases; junction bases not matched to a gene: 1. The CDR3 is made up of 15 amino acids. CDR3 nucleotide sequence: TGTGCCAGCAGCTTTGGACTAGCGGACACCGGGGAGCTGTTTTTT. Its protein is CASSFGLADTGELFF.

The V gene is TRBV6-5, the J gene TRBJ2-7; TRBD1 is a possible D gene (6 bases). The V and J ends lost 0 bases and 3 bases respectively, with 12 bases between them. CDR3 size: 15 residues. The germline V gene has CDR1 MNHEY and CDR2 SVGAGI. In DNA, the CDR3 is TGTGCCAGCAGTTACTCGACAGGACTGTTCTACGAGCAGTACTTC. It encodes CASSYSTGLFYEQYF.

V is TRBV4-2 and J is TRBJ2-7; D remains ambiguous. Per the germline V gene, CDR1 is LGHNA and CDR2 is YNFKEQ. Trimming left V 6 bases short and J 5 bases short, with 11 bases between. This CDR3 region has 12 residues. DNA for the CDR3: TGTGCCAGCAGAAGCCGGTCCAACGAGCAGTACTTC. Encoded protein: CASRSRSNEQYF.